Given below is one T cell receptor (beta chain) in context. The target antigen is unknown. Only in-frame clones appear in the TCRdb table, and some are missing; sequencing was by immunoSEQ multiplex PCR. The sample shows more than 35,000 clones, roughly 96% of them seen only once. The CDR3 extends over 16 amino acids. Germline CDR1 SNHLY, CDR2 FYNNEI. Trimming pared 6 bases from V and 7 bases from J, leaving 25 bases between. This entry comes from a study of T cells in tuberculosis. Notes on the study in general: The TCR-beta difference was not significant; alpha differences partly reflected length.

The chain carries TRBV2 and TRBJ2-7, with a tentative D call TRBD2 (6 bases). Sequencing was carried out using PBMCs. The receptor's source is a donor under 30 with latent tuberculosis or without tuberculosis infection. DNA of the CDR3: TGTGCCAGCAGCCTCCCCCGGGGGACCGGACTTCTGGAGCAGTACTTC. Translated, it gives CASSLPRGTGLLEQYF.